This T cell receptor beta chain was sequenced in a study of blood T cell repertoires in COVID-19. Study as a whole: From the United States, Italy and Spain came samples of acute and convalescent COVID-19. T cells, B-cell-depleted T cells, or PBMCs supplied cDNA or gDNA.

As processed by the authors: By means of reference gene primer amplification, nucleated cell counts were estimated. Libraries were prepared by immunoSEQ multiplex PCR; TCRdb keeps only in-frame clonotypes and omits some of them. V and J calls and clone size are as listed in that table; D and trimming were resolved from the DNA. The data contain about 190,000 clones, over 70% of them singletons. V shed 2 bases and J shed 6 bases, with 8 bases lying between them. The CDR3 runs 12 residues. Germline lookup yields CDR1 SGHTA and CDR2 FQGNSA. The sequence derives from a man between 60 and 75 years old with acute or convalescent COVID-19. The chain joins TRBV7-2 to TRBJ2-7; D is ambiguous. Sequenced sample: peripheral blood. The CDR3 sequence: CASSLNVGEQYF. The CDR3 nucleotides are TGTGCCAGCAGCTTAAACGTCGGCGAGCAGTACTTC. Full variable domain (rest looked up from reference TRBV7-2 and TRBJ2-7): GAGVSQSPSNKVTEKGKDVELRCDPISGHTALYWYRQSLGQGLEFLIYFQGNSAPDKSGLPSDRFSAERTGGSVSTLTIQRTQQEDSAVYLCASSLNVGEQYFGPGTRLTVT.